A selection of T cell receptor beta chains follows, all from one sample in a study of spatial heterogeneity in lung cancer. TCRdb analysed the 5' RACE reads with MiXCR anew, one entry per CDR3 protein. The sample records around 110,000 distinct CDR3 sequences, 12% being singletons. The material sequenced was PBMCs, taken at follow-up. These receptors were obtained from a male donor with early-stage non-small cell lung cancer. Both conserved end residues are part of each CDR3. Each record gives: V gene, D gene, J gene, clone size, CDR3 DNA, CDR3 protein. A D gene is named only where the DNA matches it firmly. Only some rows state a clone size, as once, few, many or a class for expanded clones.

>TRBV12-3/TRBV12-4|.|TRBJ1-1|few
TGTGCCAGCAGTTTAATCCATGAAGCTTTCTTT
CASSLIHEAFF
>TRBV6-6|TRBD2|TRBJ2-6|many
TGTGCCAGCTCGGGGGGCTCTGGGGCCAACGTCCTGACTTTC
CASSGGSGANVLTF
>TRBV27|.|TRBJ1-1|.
TGTGCCAGCAGTTTTGGGACACCGATAGAAGCTTTCTTT
CASSFGTPIEAFF
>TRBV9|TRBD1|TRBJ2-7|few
TGTGCCAGCAGCGTATCAGACAGGGTTAGCCACGAGCAGTACTTC
CASSVSDRVSHEQYF
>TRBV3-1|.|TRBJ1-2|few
TGTGCCAGCAGCTCGCAGGGACTTACACCCATCTATGGCTACACCTTC
CASSSQGLTPIYGYTF
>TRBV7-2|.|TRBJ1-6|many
TGTGCCAGCAGCTTAGGCGCAGGGCCCTCACCCCTCCACTTT
CASSLGAGPSPLHF
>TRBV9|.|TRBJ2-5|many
TGTGCCAGCAGCGTAGACAGGGACTCCCCTCAAGAGACCCAGTACTTC
CASSVDRDSPQETQYF
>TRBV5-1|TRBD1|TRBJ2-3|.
TGCGCCAGCAGCCCGGGACAGGGACGTTCCACAGATACGCAGTATTTT
CASSPGQGRSTDTQYF
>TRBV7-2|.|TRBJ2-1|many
TGTGCCAGCAGCTTAGAGTACCTACCTCAGCAGTTCTTC
CASSLEYLPQQFF
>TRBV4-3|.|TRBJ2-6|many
TGCGCCAGCAGCCAAGATCATGCAGTCAAGTCCAACGTCCTGACTTTC
CASSQDHAVKSNVLTF
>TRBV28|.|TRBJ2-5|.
TGTGCCAGCAGAGGGGTGGGTTTGGGCACGGGGAACCAAGAGACCCAGTACTTC
CASRGVGLGTGNQETQYF
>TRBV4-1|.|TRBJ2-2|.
TGCGCCAGCAGCCAAGATAAGGCCAGGGCGGCCGGGGAGCTGTTTTTT
CASSQDKARAAGELFF
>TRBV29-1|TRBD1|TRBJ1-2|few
TGCAGCGTCCTGACAGGGGGCGATTCTGGCTACACCTTC
CSVLTGGDSGYTF
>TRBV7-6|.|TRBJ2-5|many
TGTGCCAGCAGCCTCGGACCTTGGGGGGAGACCCAGTACTTC
CASSLGPWGETQYF
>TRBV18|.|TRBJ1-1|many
TGTGCCAGCAGCCCCAGGGTGAACACTGAAGCTTTCTTT
CASSPRVNTEAFF
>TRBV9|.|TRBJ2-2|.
TGTGCCAGCAGCGGCCAGGGACCCACCGGGGAGCTGTTTTTT
CASSGQGPTGELFF
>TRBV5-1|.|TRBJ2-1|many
TGCGCCAGCAGCTTGGATGTGGGCCCGAGCTCCTACAATGAGCAGTTCTTC
CASSLDVGPSSYNEQFF
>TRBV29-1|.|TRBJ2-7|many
TGCAGCGTTGGCGTGAGAGGGGCCGAGTACGAGCAGTACTTC
CSVGVRGAEYEQYF
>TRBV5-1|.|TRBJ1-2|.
TGCGCCAGCAGAATGGACAGCTATGGCTACACCTTC
CASRMDSYGYTF
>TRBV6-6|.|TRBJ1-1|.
TGTGCCAGCAGATACGCGGACAGGAACACTGAAGCTTTCTTT
CASRYADRNTEAFF
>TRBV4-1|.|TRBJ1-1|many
TGCGCCAGCAGCCAAGATCTTGGGGGAGTGGCTTTCTTT
CASSQDLGGVAFF
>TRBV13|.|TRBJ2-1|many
TGTGCCAGCAGCTTAGGCTTTCGGGGGCGCAGTCCCTCCTACAATGAGCAGTTCTTC
CASSLGFRGRSPSYNEQFF
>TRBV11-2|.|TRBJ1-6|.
TGTGCCAGCAGCGTACGTTTGGGGGCTGATTCACCCCTCCACTTT
CASSVRLGADSPLHF
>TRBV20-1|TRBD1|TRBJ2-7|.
TGCAGTGCTCTAAGAACGGACAGGGTTAAGTTTTACGAGCAGTACTTC
CSALRTDRVKFYEQYF
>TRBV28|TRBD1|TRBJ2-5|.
TGTGCCAGCAGTTCTACAGGGGTCCAAGAGACCCAGTACTTC
CASSSTGVQETQYF
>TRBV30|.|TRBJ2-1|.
TGTGCCTGTGGAGCGGTGGGGGGAGCTCTATACAATGAGCAGTTCTTC
CACGAVGGALYNEQFF
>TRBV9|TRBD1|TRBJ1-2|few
TGTGCCAGCAGCCTTGGACAGGGGGCCATCAACTATGGCTACACCTTC
CASSLGQGAINYGYTF
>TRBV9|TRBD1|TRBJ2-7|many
TGTGCCAGCAGCGCAGAGGGACAGGGCTTCTACGAGCAGTACTTC
CASSAEGQGFYEQYF
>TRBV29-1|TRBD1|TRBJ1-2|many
TGCAGCGTGGCGCCGGGACAGGGGGCGGGTGGCTACACCTTC
CSVAPGQGAGGYTF
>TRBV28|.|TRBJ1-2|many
TGTGCCAGCAGTCGCGCTAACTATGGCTACACCTTC
CASSRANYGYTF
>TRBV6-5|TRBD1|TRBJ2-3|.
TGTGCCAGCAGTTATGGCAGGGGGACAGATACGCAGTATTTT
CASSYGRGTDTQYF
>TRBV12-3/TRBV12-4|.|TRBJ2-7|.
TGTGCCAGCAGCAGATACGAGGGTGGCGAGCAGTACTTC
CASSRYEGGEQYF
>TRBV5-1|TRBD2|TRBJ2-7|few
TGCGCCAGCAGCCCAGGGACTAGCGGGGTCACCTACGAGCAGTACTTC
CASSPGTSGVTYEQYF
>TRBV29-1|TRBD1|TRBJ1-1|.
TGCAGCGTTGAAGTAGGAACAGGGGGTACGGTCACTGAAGCTTTCTTT
CSVEVGTGGTVTEAFF
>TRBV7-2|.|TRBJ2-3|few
TGTGCCAGCAGCTTAGCTCGACCCACAGATACGCAGTATTTT
CASSLARPTDTQYF
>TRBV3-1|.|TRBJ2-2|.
TGTGCCAGCACCCAGAGGGGAAAGAACACCGGGGAGCTGTTTTTT
CASTQRGKNTGELFF
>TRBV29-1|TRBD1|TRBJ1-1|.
TGCAGCGGGGGGGACAGGCAGAACACTGAAGCTTTCTTT
CSGGDRQNTEAFF
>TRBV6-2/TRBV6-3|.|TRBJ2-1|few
TGTGCCAGCAGTTACCTAGGCCCTAGGGACGAGCAGTTCTTC
CASSYLGPRDEQFF
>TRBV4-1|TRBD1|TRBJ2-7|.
TGCGCCAGCAGCCGGGACAGGGGCCCCTCCTACGAGCAGTACTTC
CASSRDRGPSYEQYF
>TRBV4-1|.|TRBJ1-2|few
TGCGCCAGCAGCCAAGAAACAGGGAATGGCTACACCTTC
CASSQETGNGYTF
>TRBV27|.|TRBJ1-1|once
TGTGCCAGCAGTTTCACCGTGGGCACTGAAGCTTTCTTT
CASSFTVGTEAFF
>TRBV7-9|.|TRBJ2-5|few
TGTGCCAGCAGCTTCGACCGGAGGGAGAAGACCCAGTACTTC
CASSFDRREKTQYF
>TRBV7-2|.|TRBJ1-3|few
TGTGCCAGCAGCTTAGTGTTCGCCTCTAGCTCTGGAAACACCATATATTTT
CASSLVFASSSGNTIYF
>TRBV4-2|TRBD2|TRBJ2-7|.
TGTGCCAGCAGCCAAGATCGGGGGGGGCCCCCTTACGAGCAGTACTTC
CASSQDRGGPPYEQYF
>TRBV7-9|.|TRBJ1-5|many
TGTGCCAGCAGCCCTCTACAGGGTGGAAGCAATCAGCCCCAGCATTTT
CASSPLQGGSNQPQHF